These T cell receptor beta chains were read from a single sample in a study of shared clonotypes between healthy human individuals. Produced via immunoSEQ multiplex PCR; TCRdb's table is partial and in-frame only. The sample comprises millions of clones, 90% to 95% of which are singletons, and under 0.15% rests with the top ten. What was sequenced was naive CD4+ T cells sorted from blood. The receptors stem from a man between 18 and 35 years old in good health. Each CDR3 is given with its conserved first and last residue. The D gene is left open where the match is weak. The size of a clone is reported for some rows only, either as once, few or many, or as a class for expanded clones.

abundance	j_gene	d_gene	v_gene	CDR3aa	CDR3nt
NA	TRBJ2-1	TRBD2	TRBV6-5	CASSRGLAGGNEQFF	TGTGCCAGCAGTCGCGGACTAGCGGGAGGAAATGAGCAGTTCTTC
once	TRBJ1-2	NA	TRBV10-2	CASSDSSRQAQTGYTF	TGCGCCAGCAGTGACTCCTCGAGACAGGCCCAAACGGGCTACACCTTC
NA	TRBJ1-1	TRBD1	TRBV19	CASTNSGTGINTEAFF	TGTGCCAGTACCAATTCCGGGACAGGGATAAACACTGAAGCTTTCTTT
NA	TRBJ2-1	NA	TRBV7-9	CASSLALGNEQFF	TGTGCCAGCAGCTTAGCGCTTGGCAATGAGCAGTTCTTC
once	TRBJ1-4	TRBD1	TRBV4-1	CASSQNPGGREKLFF	TGCGCCAGCAGCCAAAACCCAGGGGGTCGGGAAAAACTGTTTTTT
NA	TRBJ2-3	TRBD2	TRBV10-3	CAISDPIAGVSTDTQYF	TGTGCCATCAGTGATCCTATAGCGGGAGTTAGCACAGATACGCAGTATTTT
NA	TRBJ2-1	NA	TRBV9	CASSPRDPPGEQFF	TGTGCCAGCAGCCCCCGGGACCCCCCTGGTGAGCAGTTCTTC
NA	TRBJ2-7	NA	TRBV18	CASSPDTGSYEQYF	TGTGCCAGCTCACCAGACACCGGCTCCTACGAGCAGTACTTC
NA	TRBJ1-1	NA	TRBV10-3	CAISDFRWPTQDTEAFF	TGTGCCATCAGTGATTTCAGATGGCCCACCCAGGACACTGAAGCTTTCTTT
NA	TRBJ1-1	NA	TRBV5-1	CASSLTRGDTEAFF	TGCGCCAGCAGCTTGACAAGGGGTGACACTGAAGCTTTCTTT
NA	TRBJ1-2	NA	TRBV5-6	CASSLDRNYGYTF	TGTGCCAGCAGCTTGGACAGGAACTATGGCTACACCTTC
NA	TRBJ2-3	NA	TRBV18	CASSPLRTDTQYF	TGTGCCAGCTCACCACTGCGCACAGATACGCAGTATTTT
NA	TRBJ1-2	NA	TRBV6-6	CASSYKEGYGYTF	TGTGCCAGCAGTTACAAGGAAGGCTATGGCTACACCTTC
NA	TRBJ2-5	NA	TRBV30	CAWSTGLVETQYF	TGTGCCTGGAGTACGGGGCTAGTAGAGACCCAGTACTTC
NA	TRBJ1-1	NA	TRBV9	CASRAMISNTEAFF	TGTGCCAGCAGGGCCATGATCAGCAACACTGAAGCTTTCTTT
NA	TRBJ2-2	NA	TRBV7-2	CASSPRTASNTGELFF	TGTGCCAGCAGCCCGAGGACAGCATCGAACACCGGGGAGCTGTTTTTT
once	TRBJ2-7	NA	TRBV7-9	CASSFGAGTISYEQYF	TGTGCCAGCAGCTTTGGTGCGGGAACCATCTCCTACGAGCAGTACTTC
NA	TRBJ1-3	NA	TRBV7-9	CASSLYWGLNTIYF	TGTGCCAGCAGCTTATACTGGGGTTTGAACACCATATATTTT
NA	TRBJ1-2	NA	TRBV29-1	CSAKTGEGYTF	TGCAGCGCTAAGACCGGAGAAGGCTACACCTTC
once	TRBJ2-3	NA	TRBV27	CASTVRPGDTQYF	TGTGCCAGCACCGTCCGCCCAGGAGATACGCAGTATTTT
NA	TRBJ1-3	NA	TRBV30	CAWSPGVGNTIYF	TGTGCCTGGAGTCCAGGGGTTGGAAACACCATATATTTT
NA	TRBJ2-7	NA	TRBV18	CASSPPVGLGYEQYF	TGTGCCAGCTCACCACCGGTGGGGCTAGGGTACGAGCAGTACTTC
NA	TRBJ1-2	TRBD1	TRBV6-4	CASSGGTGSGYTF	TGTGCCAGCAGTGGAGGGACAGGGTCCGGCTACACCTTC
NA	TRBJ1-1	TRBD1	TRBV6-1	CASSAGGNTEAFF	TGTGCCAGCAGCGCAGGGGGGAACACTGAAGCTTTCTTT
NA	TRBJ1-4	NA	TRBV28	CASKVLRGSTNEKLFF	TGTGCCAGTAAAGTTCTCAGGGGCTCAACTAATGAAAAACTGTTTTTT
NA	TRBJ2-4	TRBD1	TRBV30	CAWSSQGVSRNIQYF	TGTGCCTGGAGCTCCCAGGGGGTCTCGAGAAACATTCAGTACTTC
NA	TRBJ2-7	NA	TRBV7-2	CASSLAPAVYEQYF	TGTGCCAGCAGCTTAGCTCCAGCGGTCTACGAGCAGTACTTC
NA	TRBJ2-3	NA	TRBV19	CDLIQGGHGTDTQYF	TGTGACCTAATCCAAGGGGGTCACGGCACAGATACGCAGTATTTT
NA	TRBJ1-2	TRBD1	TRBV5-1	CASSLSGTGGARGYTF	TGCGCCAGCAGCTTGTCCGGGACAGGGGGCGCGAGGGGCTACACCTTC
few	TRBJ1-5	NA	TRBV20-1	CSAERESVEHF	TGCAGTGCCGAGAGAGAATCAGTGGAGCATTTT
few	TRBJ1-6	NA	TRBV25-1	CASSGRWAGDPPLHF	TGTGCCAGCAGTGGAAGGTGGGCAGGGGATCCACCCCTCCACTTT
NA	TRBJ1-6	TRBD1	TRBV11-2	CASSLDRAGGFYNSPLHF	TGTGCCAGCAGCTTAGATAGGGCAGGGGGATTCTATAATTCACCCCTCCACTTT
NA	TRBJ1-4	TRBD1	TRBV4-3	CASSQGGGPGQNEKLFF	TGCGCCAGCAGCCAGGGGGGCGGGCCGGGACAGAATGAAAAACTGTTTTTT
NA	TRBJ1-3	NA	TRBV28	CASSFQQPGLSSGNTIYF	TGTGCCAGCAGTTTCCAACAACCGGGACTGAGCTCTGGAAACACCATATATTTT
NA	TRBJ1-2	TRBD1	TRBV25-1	CASSDTPGQGFYVGYTF	TGTGCCAGCAGTGACACCCCGGGACAGGGATTCTATGTTGGCTACACCTTC
NA	TRBJ1-5	NA	TRBV7-8	CASSPEDSLGNQPQHF	TGTGCCAGCAGCCCAGAGGACTCCCTTGGGAATCAGCCCCAGCATTTT
NA	TRBJ1-1	NA	TRBV5-1	CASNFGGQPNTEAFF	TGCGCCAGCAATTTCGGGGGACAACCGAACACTGAAGCTTTCTTT
NA	TRBJ2-5	NA	TRBV27	CASSFSRLPETQYF	TGTGCCAGCAGTTTTTCTCGACTCCCAGAGACCCAGTACTTC
NA	TRBJ1-6	NA	TRBV27	CASSLGDSPLHF	TGTGCCAGCAGTTTGGGGGATTCACCCCTCCACTTT
NA	TRBJ2-5	NA	TRBV7-6	CASSLETPETQYF	TGTGCCAGCAGCTTAGAGACACCGGAGACCCAGTACTTC
NA	TRBJ1-1	NA	TRBV28	CASGTWDISEAFF	TGTGCCAGCGGCACCTGGGACATTTCAGAAGCTTTCTTT
NA	TRBJ1-1	NA	TRBV28	CASPPAGKVVNTEAFF	TGTGCCAGCCCACCGGCAGGGAAAGTGGTTAACACTGAAGCTTTCTTT
NA	TRBJ2-5	TRBD1	TRBV4-1	CASSQGPFGRTGQETQYF	TGCGCCAGCAGCCAAGGTCCGTTTGGTAGGACAGGCCAAGAGACCCAGTACTTC
many	TRBJ1-5	NA	TRBV2	CASNGLQGNQPQHF	TGTGCCAGCAACGGTCTCCAGGGCAATCAGCCCCAGCATTTT
NA	TRBJ1-2	NA	TRBV6-5	CASSPRTFQGHGYTF	TGTGCCAGCAGTCCCCGGACATTTCAGGGGCATGGCTACACCTTC
NA	TRBJ1-5	TRBD1	TRBV9	CASSGQGVGNQPQHF	TGTGCCAGCAGCGGGCAGGGGGTAGGCAATCAGCCCCAGCATTTT
once	TRBJ1-3	NA	TRBV28	CASGLGVISGNTIYF	TGTGCCAGCGGCCTCGGGGTAATATCTGGAAACACCATATATTTT
NA	TRBJ2-2	NA	TRBV28	CASSSIRGTGELFF	TGTGCCAGCAGTTCCATTAGGGGGACCGGGGAGCTGTTTTTT
NA	TRBJ1-4	NA	TRBV7-8	CASSSRVSTNEKLFF	TGTGCCAGCAGCTCCAGGGTATCAACTAATGAAAAACTGTTTTTT
NA	TRBJ2-7	TRBD1	TRBV10-3	CAIRTGGSSYEQYF	TGTGCCATCAGAACAGGGGGGAGCTCCTACGAGCAGTACTTC
NA	TRBJ2-7	TRBD2	TRBV11-2	CASSLDPSGGSYEQYF	TGTGCCAGCAGCTTAGATCCTAGCGGGGGTTCCTACGAGCAGTACTTC
NA	TRBJ2-7	NA	TRBV25-1	CASSEQGRLSYEQYF	TGTGCCAGCAGTGAACAGGGCCGACTGTCCTACGAGCAGTACTTC